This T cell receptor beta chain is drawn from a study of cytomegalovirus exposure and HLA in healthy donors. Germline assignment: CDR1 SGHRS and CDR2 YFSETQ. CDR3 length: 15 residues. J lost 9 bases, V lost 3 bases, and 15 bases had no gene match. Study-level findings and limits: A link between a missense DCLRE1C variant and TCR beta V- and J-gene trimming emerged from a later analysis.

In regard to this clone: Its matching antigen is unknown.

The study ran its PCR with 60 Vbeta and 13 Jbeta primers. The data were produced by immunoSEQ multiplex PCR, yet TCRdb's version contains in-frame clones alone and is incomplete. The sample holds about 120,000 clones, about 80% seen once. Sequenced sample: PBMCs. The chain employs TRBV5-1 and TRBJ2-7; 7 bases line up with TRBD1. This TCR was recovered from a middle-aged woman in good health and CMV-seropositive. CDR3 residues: CASSSSDEQGFSQYF. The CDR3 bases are TGCGCCAGCAGCTCGTCGGATGAACAGGGGTTTTCGCAGTACTTC.